Given below is one T cell receptor (beta chain) in context. Antigen: not known. These data are taken from a study of cytomegalovirus exposure and HLA in healthy donors. On the study more broadly: Early released data had about 85 million unique TCRs, all coming from HLA-typed donors.

CDR1 is SGHVS, CDR2 FQNEAQ, per germline. Losses at the gene ends were 8 bases for V and 7 bases for J; bases not matched to a gene: 7. CDR3 size: 12 residues. The PCR was carried out with 60 Vbeta primers and 13 Jbeta primers. Here immunoSEQ multiplex PCR was the method, and the copy in TCRdb shows in-frame clones only, minus some. The table has 150,000 to 200,000 clones, 75% to 80% seen once. Points from the study as a whole: Across all donors, roughly uniform sequencing depth was an assumption of the presence/absence analyses. The number of N-insertions in an Asian-associated ancestry cluster was reportedly below the 666-donor mean in a later analysis.

Sequences were obtained from PBMCs. This chain links TRBV7-8 with TRBJ2-7; 8 bases agree with TRBD1. The sequence derives from a man in his forties or fifties in good health and CMV-seropositive. The chain's CDR3 is CASSLDRDEQYF. For the CDR3, the DNA is TGTGCCAGCTCTTTGGACAGGGATGAGCAGTACTTC.